This record covers a single T cell receptor beta chain. The data derive from a study of naive CD8 T cells in extremely preterm neonates. Each sample had roughly 20,000–100,000 sorted naive CD8+ T cells. Germline V CDR1 and CDR2: LNHDA, SQIVND (reference sequence). The length of the CDR3 is 15 residues. The V and J ends lost 3 bases and 5 bases, in that order; junction bases with no gene match: 9. TCRdb's copy holds only in-frame clones and misses some; the assay was immunoSEQ multiplex PCR. This table holds about 5,500 clones, approximately 97% found once. The rearrangement links TRBV19 to TRBJ1-2; 7 bases are a match to TRBD1. The receptor's source is a human donor in good health. Sequenced material: naive CD8+ T cells from blood. The CDR3 DNA reads TGTGCCAGTAGTATTTCGTGGACAGGACCATATGGCTACACCTTC. Residues: CASSISWTGPYGYTF.